This T cell receptor (beta chain) was retrieved from a study of T-cell memory formation after mild COVID-19. TCRdb independently ran MiXCR on the 5' RACE reads; one entry per CDR3 protein. The profile covers some 280,000 distinct CDR3 sequences, with about 16% appearing a single time and around 23% taken by the ten largest. This CDR3 comprises 14 residues. Germline CDR1 and CDR2: MNHEY and SVGAGI. V lost 8 bases and J lost 2, with 16 bases in between. The rearrangement uses TRBV6-5 and TRBJ2-7; D is unresolved. The sample consisted of PBMCs or a T cell subset sorted from them (not recorded which). The TCR was taken from a man between 18 and 35 years old who had mild COVID-19 (a few samples of this study predate the infection). Cell type and time point are not known. The CDR3 protein is CASSILPFAYEQYF. The CDR3 bases are TGTGCCAGCTCCATCCTGCCATTCGCCTACGAGCAGTACTTC.